The rows below give T cell receptor beta chains drawn from one sample of a study of Ad26.COV2.S vaccination and SARS-CoV-2 variants. Profiling relied on immunoSEQ multiplex PCR, and the TCRdb table lists in-frame clones only, not all of them. The profile shows hundreds of thousands of clones, about 89% of them singletons. Here the sequenced sample was peripheral blood, taken in a trial of Ad26.COV2.S vaccine versus placebo. The origin of the receptors is a person aged 18-65 years who received the Ad26.COV2.S COVID-19 vaccine or a placebo. Both conserved end residues are part of each CDR3. The D gene is left open where the match is weak. Expanded clones are given a class, and other clones once, few, many or no size at all.

TRBV10-3	TRBJ2-7	TRBD2	.	CAIRTSVSSYEQYF	TGTGCCATCAGGACTAGCGTGAGCTCCTACGAGCAGTACTTC
TRBV7-9	TRBJ1-4	TRBD1	.	CASSPRQGKHEKLFF	TGTGCCAGCAGCCCTCGACAGGGGAAACATGAAAAACTGTTTTTT
TRBV3-1/TRBV3-2	TRBJ2-7	.	.	CASSQGGVYSYEQYF	TGTGCCAGCAGCCAAGGAGGAGTCTACTCCTACGAGCAGTACTTC
TRBV2	TRBJ2-5	.	.	CASSTGVRLETQYF	TGTGCCAGCAGCACGGGAGTAAGGTTAGAGACCCAGTACTTC
TRBV5-5	TRBJ1-2	.	.	CASSLVTSPDGYTF	TGTGCCAGCAGCTTGGTAACCTCCCCCGATGGCTACACCTTC
TRBV7-2	TRBJ1-1	.	.	CASSSHPNRPNTEAFF	TGTGCCAGCAGCTCCCACCCTAACAGACCTAACACTGAAGCTTTCTTT
TRBV5-6	TRBJ2-2	.	.	CASSQNTGELFF	TGTGCCAGCAGCCAAAACACCGGGGAGCTGTTTTTT
TRBV24-1	TRBJ1-3	TRBD1	.	CATSDHWRDRKGNTIYF	TGTGCCACCAGTGACCATTGGAGGGACAGGAAGGGAAACACCATATATTTT
TRBV10-1	TRBJ2-5	.	once	CASSGGHQETQYF	TGCGCCAGCAGTGGTGGACACCAAGAGACCCAGTACTTC
TRBV2	TRBJ2-7	TRBD2	.	CASSASGGREQYF	TGTGCCAGCAGTGCTAGCGGGGGTAGGGAGCAGTACTTC
TRBV14	TRBJ2-7	.	.	CASSQAVYEQYF	TGTGCCAGCAGCCAAGCGGTCTACGAGCAGTACTTC
TRBV30	TRBJ1-1	.	.	CAWGLSNTEAFF	TGTGCCTGGGGTCTTTCGAACACTGAAGCTTTCTTT
TRBV7-9	TRBJ1-1	TRBD1	few	CASSQPGQGPEAFF	TGTGCCAGCAGCCAGCCGGGACAGGGGCCTGAAGCTTTCTTT
TRBV15	TRBJ2-3	.	.	CATSRVPWADTQYF	TGTGCCACCAGCAGAGTCCCATGGGCAGATACGCAGTATTTT
TRBV19	TRBJ2-3	.	few	CASSTAKTSGSASTDTQYF	TGTGCCAGTAGTACCGCTAAAACTTCAGGGTCCGCTAGCACAGATACGCAGTATTTT
TRBV7-2	TRBJ1-4	TRBD1	few	CASSLRVGTGREKLFF	TGTGCCAGCAGCTTAAGGGTCGGGACAGGGCGCGAAAAACTGTTTTTT
TRBV16	TRBJ2-7	.	.	CASSQSVDNNYEQYF	TGTGCCAGCAGCCAATCGGTAGACAACAACTACGAGCAGTACTTC
TRBV7-9	TRBJ2-5	TRBD1	.	CASSLLGTGLQETQYF	TGTGCCAGCAGCTTACTGGGGACAGGGTTGCAAGAGACCCAGTACTTC
TRBV6-5	TRBJ1-4	.	.	CASSYQRRATNEKLFF	TGTGCCAGCAGTTACCAGCGGAGAGCAACTAATGAAAAACTGTTTTTT
TRBV7-9	TRBJ2-1	TRBD2	.	CASSLPLAGRYNEQFF	TGTGCCAGCAGCTTGCCACTAGCGGGGAGGTACAATGAGCAGTTCTTC
TRBV9	TRBJ2-1	.	.	CASSVAPRGSSEQFF	TGTGCCAGCAGCGTCGCCCCCAGAGGGTCCAGCGAGCAGTTCTTC
TRBV2	TRBJ2-1	.	.	CASSEGGLGEQFF	TGTGCCAGCAGTGAAGGAGGACTGGGTGAGCAGTTCTTC